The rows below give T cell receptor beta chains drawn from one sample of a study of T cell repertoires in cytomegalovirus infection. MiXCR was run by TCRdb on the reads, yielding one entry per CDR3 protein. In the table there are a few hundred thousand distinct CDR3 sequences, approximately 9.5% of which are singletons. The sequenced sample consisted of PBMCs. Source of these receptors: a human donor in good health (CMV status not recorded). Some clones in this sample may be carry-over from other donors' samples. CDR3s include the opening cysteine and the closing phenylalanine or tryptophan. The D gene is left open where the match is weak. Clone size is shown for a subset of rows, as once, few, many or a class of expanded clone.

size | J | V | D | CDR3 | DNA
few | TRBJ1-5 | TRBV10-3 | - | CAISESTPAYNQPQHF | TGTGCCATCAGTGAGTCCACACCGGCCTACAATCAGCCCCAGCATTTT
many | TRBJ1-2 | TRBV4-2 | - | CASSQDMALGIYGYTF | TGTGCCAGCAGCCAAGATATGGCCTTAGGGATCTATGGCTACACCTTC
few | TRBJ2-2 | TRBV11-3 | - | CASSLVGQGNTGELFF | TGTGCCAGCAGCTTAGTTGGCCAGGGGAACACCGGGGAGCTGTTTTTT
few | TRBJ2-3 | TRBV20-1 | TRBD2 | CSAAAGGDTDTQYF | TGCAGTGCGGCAGCGGGAGGAGACACAGATACGCAGTATTTT
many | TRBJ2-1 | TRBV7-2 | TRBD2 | CASSSRNTGGLEQFF | TGTGCCAGCAGCTCGAGGAACACGGGGGGACTAGAGCAGTTCTTC
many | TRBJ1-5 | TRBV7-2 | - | CASSLIGGNQPQHF | TGTGCCAGCAGCTTAATCGGCGGTAATCAGCCCCAGCATTTT
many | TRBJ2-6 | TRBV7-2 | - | CASSLEVSGANVLTF | TGTGCCAGCAGCTTAGAGGTATCTGGGGCCAACGTCCTGACTTTC
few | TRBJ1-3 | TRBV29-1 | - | CSVEIGNTIYF | TGCAGCGTTGAAATTGGAAACACCATATATTTT
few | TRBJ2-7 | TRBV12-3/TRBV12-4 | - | CASNAEGPVGGEQYF | TGTGCCAGCAATGCGGAGGGCCCCGTCGGGGGCGAGCAGTACTTC
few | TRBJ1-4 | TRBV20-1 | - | CSASLSARDEKLFF | TGCAGTGCTAGTTTAAGTGCCAGGGACGAAAAACTGTTTTTT
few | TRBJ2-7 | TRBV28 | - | CASYQTPGPLYF | TGTGCCAGCTATCAAACCCCGGGACCCCTCTACTTC
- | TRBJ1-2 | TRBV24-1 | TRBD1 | CATSGAGTGVHGYTF | TGTGCCACCAGTGGCGCCGGGACAGGGGTGCATGGCTACACCTTC
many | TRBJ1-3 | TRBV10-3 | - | CAISDSLGHLSGNTIYF | TGTGCCATCAGTGATTCTCTGGGACACCTCTCTGGAAACACCATATATTTT
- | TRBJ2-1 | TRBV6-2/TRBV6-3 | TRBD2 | CASRTGTSGYNEQFF | TGTGCCAGCAGGACTGGTACTAGCGGTTACAATGAGCAGTTCTTC
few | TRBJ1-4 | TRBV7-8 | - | CASSLRLDMGEKLFF | TGTGCCAGCAGCTTAAGACTGGATATGGGTGAAAAACTGTTTTTT
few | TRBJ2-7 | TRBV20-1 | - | CSPHAGQLGQYF | TGCAGTCCCCACGCTGGGCAGTTGGGGCAGTACTTC
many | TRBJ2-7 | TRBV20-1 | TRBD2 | CSARNPGGLSYEQYF | TGCAGTGCTAGAAATCCGGGAGGCCTATCCTACGAGCAGTACTTC
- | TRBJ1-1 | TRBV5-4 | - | CASSLEGKQINTEAFF | TGTGCCAGCAGCTTGGAGGGAAAACAAATCAACACTGAAGCTTTCTTT
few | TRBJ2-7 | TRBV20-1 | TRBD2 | CSAHRTSGSYEQYF | TGCAGTGCGCATAGGACTAGCGGGTCCTACGAGCAGTACTTC
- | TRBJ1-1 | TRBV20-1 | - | CSARDLTANTEAFF | TGCAGTGCTAGAGATCTAACGGCGAACACTGAAGCTTTCTTT
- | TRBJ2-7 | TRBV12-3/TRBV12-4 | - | CASSIGSDYEQYF | TGTGCCAGCAGCATCGGGTCAGACTACGAGCAGTACTTC
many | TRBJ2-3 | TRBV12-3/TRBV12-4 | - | CASSPPRTTDTQYF | TGTGCCAGCAGTCCCCCACGGACGACGGATACGCAGTATTTT
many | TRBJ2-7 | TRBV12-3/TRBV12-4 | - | CASSLGVGDVGPYEQYF | TGTGCCAGCAGTTTAGGGGTGGGGGACGTCGGACCCTACGAGCAGTACTTC
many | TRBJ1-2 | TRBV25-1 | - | CASKEGVYGYTF | TGTGCCAGCAAGGAAGGAGTCTATGGCTACACCTTC
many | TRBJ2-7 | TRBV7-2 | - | CASSFSRPYEQYF | TGTGCCAGCAGCTTCTCGAGACCCTACGAGCAGTACTTC
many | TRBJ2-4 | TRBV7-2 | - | CASSLSTGRDIQYF | TGTGCCAGCAGCTTAAGCACGGGTCGGGACATTCAGTACTTC
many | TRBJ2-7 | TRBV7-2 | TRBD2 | CASSFGGGIEDEQYF | TGTGCCAGCAGCTTTGGCGGGGGAATCGAAGACGAGCAGTACTTC
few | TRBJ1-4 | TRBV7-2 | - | CASSVSIGPLNEKLFF | TGTGCCAGCAGCGTATCGATTGGGCCGCTTAATGAAAAACTGTTTTTT
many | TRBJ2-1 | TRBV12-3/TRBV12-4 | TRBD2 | CASSSPGLAGDNEQFF | TGTGCCAGCAGTTCGCCGGGACTAGCGGGGGACAATGAGCAGTTCTTC
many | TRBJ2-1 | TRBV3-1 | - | CASSTRDAVQFF | TGTGCCAGCAGTACCCGGGACGCAGTCCAGTTCTTC
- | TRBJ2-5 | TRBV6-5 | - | CASRAPKVSETQYF | TGTGCCAGCAGGGCCCCCAAGGTCTCGGAGACCCAGTACTTC
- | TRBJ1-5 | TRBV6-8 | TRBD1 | CASRRYDRGSNQPQHF | TGTGCCAGCAGACGTTATGACAGGGGGAGCAATCAGCCCCAGCATTTT
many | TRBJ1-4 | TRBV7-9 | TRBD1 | CASTQPVQGTKNEKLFF | TGTGCCAGCACCCAGCCTGTACAGGGGACCAAGAATGAAAAACTGTTTTTT
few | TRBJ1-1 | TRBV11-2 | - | CASSFRDKSEAFF | TGTGCCAGCAGCTTTCGCGACAAAAGTGAAGCTTTCTTT
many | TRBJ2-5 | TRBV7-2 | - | CASTPGQSTVETQYF | TGTGCCAGCACCCCAGGGCAGAGTACCGTCGAGACCCAGTACTTC
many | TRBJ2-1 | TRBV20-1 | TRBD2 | CSARAHLQRGPNEQFF | TGCAGTGCTAGAGCCCACCTCCAGCGGGGACCCAATGAGCAGTTCTTC
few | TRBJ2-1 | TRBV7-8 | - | CASSLVNRGRNEQFF | TGTGCCAGCAGCTTAGTTAATAGAGGAAGGAATGAGCAGTTCTTC
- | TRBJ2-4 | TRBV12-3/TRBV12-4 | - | CASSSTGEAKNIQYF | TGTGCCAGCAGTTCAACGGGAGAGGCCAAAAACATTCAGTACTTC
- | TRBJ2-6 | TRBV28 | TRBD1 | CASRTGGSSDYSGANVLTF | TGTGCCAGCAGGACAGGGGGAAGTAGTGATTACTCTGGGGCCAACGTCCTGACTTTC
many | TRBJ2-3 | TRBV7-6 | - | CASSPTRDTQYF | TGTGCCAGCAGCCCCACGCGAGATACGCAGTATTTT
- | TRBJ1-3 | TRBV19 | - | CASSLLTGTVASGNTIYF | TGTGCCAGTAGTTTACTTACCGGGACGGTCGCCTCTGGAAACACCATATATTTT
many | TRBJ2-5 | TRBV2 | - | CASSEGLLWETQYF | TGTGCCAGCAGTGAGGGACTCCTATGGGAGACCCAGTACTTC
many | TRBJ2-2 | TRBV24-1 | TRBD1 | CATSEGTDSNTGELFF | TGTGCCACCAGTGAGGGGACAGATTCGAACACCGGGGAGCTGTTTTTT
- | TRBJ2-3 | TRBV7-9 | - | CASSRNAVNGYF | TGTGCCAGCAGCCGAAACGCGGTTAATGGGTATTTT
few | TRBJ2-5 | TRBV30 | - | CAWSQGAAGLYF | TGTGCCTGGAGTCAGGGAGCGGCTGGCCTCTACTTC
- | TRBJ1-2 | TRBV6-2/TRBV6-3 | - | CASSDDPNQPRGYGYTF | TGTGCCAGCAGTGACGACCCGAATCAACCTCGCGGCTATGGCTACACCTTC
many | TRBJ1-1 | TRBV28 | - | CASINAGGLNTEAFF | TGTGCCAGCATAAACGCCGGGGGGCTGAACACTGAAGCTTTCTTT
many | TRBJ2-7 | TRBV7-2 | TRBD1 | CASSPKSQLRDSLQQYF | TGTGCCAGCAGCCCAAAATCCCAACTCCGGGACAGCCTTCAGCAGTACTTC
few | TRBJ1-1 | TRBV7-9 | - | CASSLTNGPEAFF | TGTGCCAGCAGCTTAACCAATGGGCCTGAAGCTTTCTTT
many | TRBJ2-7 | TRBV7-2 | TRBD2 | CASSLGLAGVSYEQYF | TGTGCCAGCAGCTTAGGACTAGCGGGGGTATCCTACGAGCAGTACTTC
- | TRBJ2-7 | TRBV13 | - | CASSPSQGGEQYF | TGTGCCAGCAGCCCCTCACAGGGAGGCGAGCAGTACTTC
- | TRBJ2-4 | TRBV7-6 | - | CASSLGDIQYF | TGTGCCAGCAGCTTAGGAGACATTCAGTACTTC
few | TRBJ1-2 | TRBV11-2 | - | CASSQDEGGPYYGYTF | TGTGCCAGCAGCCAAGACGAGGGGGGCCCCTACTATGGCTACACCTTC
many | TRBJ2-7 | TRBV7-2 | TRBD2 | CASSLAARTSGSYEQYF | TGTGCCAGCAGCTTAGCCGCCCGGACTAGCGGGAGCTACGAGCAGTACTTC
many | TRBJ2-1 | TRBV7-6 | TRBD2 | CASSLGLAGGGVDEQFF | TGTGCCAGCAGCCTGGGACTAGCGGGTGGAGGAGTGGATGAGCAGTTCTTC
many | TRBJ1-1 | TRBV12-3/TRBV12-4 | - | CASSLGWQNTEAFF | TGTGCCAGCAGTTTAGGGTGGCAGAACACTGAAGCTTTCTTT
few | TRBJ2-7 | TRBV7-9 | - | CASSRRLVVDGEQYF | TGTGCCAGCAGTCGTCGACTAGTAGTAGACGGCGAGCAGTACTTC
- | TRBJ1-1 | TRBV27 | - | CASSLRGGWDTEAFF | TGTGCCAGCAGTTTACGTGGGGGTTGGGACACTGAAGCTTTCTTT
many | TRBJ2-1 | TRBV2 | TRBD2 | CASSLSGISYNEQFF | TGTGCCAGCAGCTTAAGCGGGATCTCCTACAATGAGCAGTTCTTC